The sequence of this T cell receptor beta chain was determined in a study of blood T cell repertoires in COVID-19. Across the whole study: Researchers got acute and convalescent COVID-19 samples from the United States, Italy and Spain. Nucleic acid was either cDNA or gDNA, and it came from T cells, B-cell-depleted T cells, or PBMCs.

The CDR3 is made up of 13 amino acids. V was pared by 0 bases and J by 12 bases, with 1 base of the junction left unmatched. Germline V gene lookup returns CDR1 SGDLS and CDR2 YYNGEE. How the authors handled the data: Estimated nucleated cell counts came from reference gene primer amplification. Sequenced by immunoSEQ multiplex PCR; TCRdb stores in-frame clones only, minus some. D and trimming come from the DNA, and the V and J calls and clone size come from that table. The table records 100,000 to 110,000 clones, about 77% of them present only once. The chain recombines TRBV9 with TRBJ2-1; TRBD2 matches 12 bases. Sequenced sample: peripheral blood. This TCR was recovered from a woman aged 70-85 years with acute or convalescent COVID-19. CDR3 DNA: TGTGCCAGCAGCGTAGGACTAGCGGGGGTGCAGTTCTTC. It codes for CASSVGLAGVQFF.